This record looks at one TCR beta chain sequence and its context. The length of the CDR3 is 18 residues. CDR1 is SGHDT and CDR2 is YYEEEE in the germline V gene. V dropped 3 bases and J dropped 4; count of bases not matched to a gene: 12. Combining iRepertoire HTBI primers with Arm-PCR of CDR3 regions, the authors built TCR beta libraries. TCRdb re-analysed the multiplex PCR reads in MiXCR, keeping a single row per CDR3 protein. The data show a few hundred thousand distinct CDR3 sequences, less than 25% seen once. The time point denotes: persistent/refractory GD, antithyroid drugs over 5 years with positive TRAb. Making the TCR library involved RNA that had been extracted from PBMCs. The patients were drawn from one endocrinology department in Xi'an, China. This specimen comes from a study of regulatory T cells in long-lasting Graves disease.

The sequences come from peripheral blood mononuclear cells (PBMCs), collected when the disease was refractory, from a patient treated with antithyroid drugs. This TCR derives from a female donor with Graves disease. The J gene is TRBJ2-5, the V gene TRBV5-6; 13 positions agree with TRBD2. As DNA, the CDR3 is TGTGCCAGCAGCTACAGGACTAGCGGGAGAAGAGAGAGAGAGACCCAGTACTTC. Its translation: CASSYRTSGRRERETQYF.